The 21 T cell receptor beta chains listed next were all sequenced from one sample in a study of CD8+ T cells in alopecia areata. In each case, RNA was isolated and then reverse transcribed into cDNA as the sequencing template. Assay: immunoSEQ multiplex PCR; the TCRdb copy retains only in-frame clones and omits some. The sample holds about 69,000 clones, roughly 57% seen once. The sequences come from CD8+ T cells sorted from blood, collected at week 0. All receptors derive from a human donor with alopecia areata.

This chain joins TRBV29-1 and TRBJ2-7; TRBD2 matches at 7 bases. The CDR3 has 13 amino acids. Germline assignment: CDR1 SQVTM and CDR2 ANQGSEA. V dropped 4 bases and J dropped 4; count of bases not matched to a gene: 7. In DNA, the CDR3 is TGCAGCGTTGCTCTAGCGGCCCAATACGAGCAGTACTTC. Translated: CSVALAAQYEQYF.

The chain couples TRBV10-3 to TRBJ2-6; a possible D gene is TRBD2 (5 bases). CDR3 size: 16 residues. Trimming removed 2 bases from V and 0 bases from J, with 8 bases in between. Germline CDR1 is ENHRY and CDR2 is SYGVKD. CDR3 region: CAISEEGNSGANVLTF. The DNA for the CDR3 is TGTGCCATCAGTGAGGAGGGAAACTCTGGGGCCAACGTCCTGACTTTC.

The V gene is TRBV9, the J gene TRBJ2-3, with TRBD2 matching 9 bases. Trimming cost V 0 bases and J 5 bases; bases outside gene matches: 4. Germline CDR1 is SGDLS and CDR2 is YYNGEE. The CDR3 extends over 15 amino acids. Here the CDR3 reads CASSVGLAAEDTQYF. The CDR3 bases are TGTGCCAGCAGCGTAGGACTAGCGGCTGAAGATACGCAGTATTTT.

The rearrangement joins TRBV25-1 to TRBJ2-7; 10 bases map to TRBD1. The CDR3 contains 17 residues. J gave up 5 bases and V 2 bases, and 12 bases lay outside the gene matches. In germline, CDR1 is MGHDK, CDR2 SYGVNS. CDR3 coding DNA: TGTGCCAGCAGTGAAGTAGCCCCGGGGACAGGGGTGAACGAGCAGTACTTC. This codes for CASSEVAPGTGVNEQYF.

The rearrangement links TRBV5-1 to TRBJ2-5; possible D gene TRBD1, 6 bases. The J call may be mistaken, given a closer DNA end match to TRBJ2-7. Germline V lookup: CDR1 SGHRS, CDR2 YFSETQ. The CDR3 loop spans 16 amino acids. The CDR3 spells CASSLQGRGIDYEQYF. The CDR3 bases are TGCGCCAGCAGCTTGCAGGGCAGGGGTATAGACTACGAGCAGTACTTC.

In the case of this clone: The same CDR3 can be traced to other DNA sequences in this sample. V is TRBV7-2 and J is TRBJ1-1; a weak D match, TRBD1 (5 bases). The CDR3 extends over 15 amino acids. The germline V gene has CDR1 SGHTA and CDR2 FQGNSA. Trimming pared 5 bases from V and 0 bases from J, leaving 13 bases between. CDR3 nucleotide sequence: TGTGCCAGCAGCCTAGAGGGACGTATGAACACTGAAGCTTTCTTT. Protein: CASSLEGRMNTEAFF.

This chain connects TRBV28 to TRBJ2-1; possibly TRBD1 or TRBD2 for D (5 bases each). In germline, CDR1 is MDHEN, CDR2 SYDVKM. There are 15 residues in the CDR3. Trimming removed 3 bases at V and 0 bases at J, with 9 bases between. CDR3 amino acids: CASSLGPNSYNEQFF. DNA for the CDR3: TGTGCCAGCAGTTTGGGACCAAACTCCTACAATGAGCAGTTCTTC.

The chain has TRBV1 and TRBJ1-1; the table assigns TRBD1, which was not confirmed against the DNA. TRBV1 is deemed a pseudogene. This CDR3 has 16 residues. DNA for the CDR3: TGCACCAGCAGCCAACGGACAGGGTGGAATCGCACTGAAGCTTTCTTT. As protein: CTSSQRTGWNRTEAFF.

V usage is TRBV7-2 and J usage is TRBJ2-1, with 8 bases aligning to TRBD1. Germline lookup yields CDR1 SGHTA and CDR2 FQGNSA. V was clipped by 4 bases and J by 0 bases; unmatched bases: 8. CDR3 length: 17 amino acids. In DNA form, the CDR3 reads TGTGCCAGCAGCTCAGGACAGGGCCATAGCTCCTACAATGAGCAGTTCTTC. It specifies CASSSGQGHSSYNEQFF.

V and J are TRBV9 and TRBJ2-3, with D possibly being TRBD1 (6 bases). The CDR3 sequence is 15 residues long. CDR1 and CDR2 (germline): SGDLS, YYNGEE. The V end was cut by 4 bases, the J end by 8 bases, with 20 bases between. The DNA for the CDR3 is TGTGCCAGCAGCCCCGGGGACATGGGCTTGCTTACGCAGTATTTT. This encodes CASSPGDMGLLTQYF. Drawing the rest from reference TRBV9 and TRBJ2-3, the complete variable domain is DSGVTQTPKHLITATGQRVTLRCSPRSGDLSVYWYQQSLDQGLQFLIQYYNGEERAKGNILERFSAQQFPDLHSELNLSSLELGDSALYFCASSPGDMGLLTQYFGPGTRLTVL.

V and J are TRBV29-1 and TRBJ2-7, with a possible D match to TRBD2 (6 bases). Germline-derived CDR1 and CDR2 are SQVTM and ANQGSEA. Between the trimmed V and J ends, which lost 2 bases and 3 bases, there was a span of 20 bases. The length of the CDR3 is 16 residues. CDR3 region: CSVELDGRGSIYEQYF. CDR3 DNA sequence: TGCAGCGTTGAATTAGACGGGAGAGGTAGCATCTACGAGCAGTACTTC.

The chain employs TRBV7-9 and TRBJ1-2, with 7 bases aligning to TRBD1. The V and J ends lost 2 bases and 4 bases, in that order; junction bases with no gene match: 13. Germline V gives CDR1 SEHNR, CDR2 FQNEAQ (reference sequence). This CDR3 is built from 17 residues. CDR3 sequence reads: CASSLLGGAEVPYGYTF. The CDR3 DNA is TGTGCCAGCAGCTTACTAGGGGGCGCCGAAGTCCCCTATGGCTACACCTTC.

This clone was picked up a small number of times. The chain has TRBV29-1 and TRBJ2-6, with no clear D. The V gene's germline CDR1 is SQVTM and CDR2 ANQGSEA. The CDR3 totals 12 residues. The V and J ends lost 6 bases and 0 bases respectively, with 3 bases between them. CDR3 DNA sequence: TGCAGCGTCCACTCTGGGGCCAACGTCCTGACTTTC. It encodes CSVHSGANVLTF.

The rearrangement uses TRBV29-1 and TRBJ2-7, with D possibly matching TRBD2 (5 bases). Germline loops: CDR1 SQVTM, CDR2 ANQGSEA. V was trimmed by 3 bases and J by 5 bases, leaving 14 bases between them. This CDR3 is built from 13 residues. CDR3 bases: TGCAGCGTTGATCCGGGGTCCGGTCACGAGCAGTACTTC. Translating it yields CSVDPGSGHEQYF.

V gene TRBV2 combines with J gene TRBJ2-7; D remains ambiguous. Trimming took off 7 bases at V and 5 bases at J, with 18 bases between the two ends. Germline assignment: CDR1 SNHLY and CDR2 FYNNEI. This CDR3 has 14 residues. The CDR3 coding sequence is TGTGCCAGCACTCCGGGTAAGGGTGACGACGAGCAGTACTTC. Protein sequence: CASTPGKGDDEQYF.

This chain links TRBV19 with TRBJ1-2; the D gene is possibly TRBD1 (5 bases). V was trimmed by 3 bases and J by 2 bases, leaving 16 bases between them. Germline CDR1 and CDR2: LNHDA and SQIVND (reference sequence). CDR3 length: 16 residues. CDR3 sequence (DNA): TGTGCCAGTAGTATGAAGAGTTTGGGGCCGAACTATGGCTACACCTTC. Amino acid sequence: CASSMKSLGPNYGYTF.

This chain uses TRBV5-4 with TRBJ2-7; TRBD1 aligns across 12 bases. Losses at the gene ends were 3 bases for V and 3 bases for J; bases not matched to a gene: 4. The CDR3 loop spans 15 amino acids. Germline V gene sequence: CDR1 SGHNT, CDR2 YYREEE (reference sequence). DNA for the CDR3: TGTGCCAGCAGCTGGGGGACAGGGGGCAACTACGAGCAGTACTTC. Its protein product is CASSWGTGGNYEQYF.

The chain has TRBV4-3 and TRBJ2-3, with D tentatively TRBD1 (6 bases). This CDR3 has 16 amino acids. Deletions cut 4 bases from V and 7 bases from J, with 21 bases between. Germline CDR1 reads LGHNA; CDR2 reads YSLEER. The CDR3 coding sequence is TGCGCCAGCAGCCGAGGGGGACAAAGGTTATCAAATACGCAGTATTTT. Its protein is CASSRGGQRLSNTQYF.

The CDR3 protein is CAISEVPTDTQYF. As DNA, the CDR3 is TGTGCCATCAGTGAGGTTCCGACAGATACGCAGTATTTT. This chain links TRBV10-3 with TRBJ2-3; D not resolved. CDR1 ENHRY and CDR2 SYGVKD come from the germline V gene. The ends were cut back, 2 bases at V and 3 bases at J, with 6 bases in the middle. The CDR3 consists of 13 residues.

This chain connects TRBV6-5 to TRBJ2-1; D is uncertain. The CDR3 extends over 16 amino acids. Per germline, CDR1 MNHEY and CDR2 SVGAGI. V lost 3 bases to trimming and J lost 8 bases, with 20 bases between them. Here the CDR3 reads CASSYRSSQIVDEQFF. The CDR3 DNA reads TGTGCCAGCAGTTATCGGTCGAGCCAGATTGTAGATGAGCAGTTCTTC.

In its sample, this clone was seen a few times. This chain uses TRBV27 with TRBJ1-2; TRBD1 might be the D (5 bases). V was clipped by 2 bases and J by 8 bases, with 12 bases between them. The germline gives CDR1 MNHEY, CDR2 SMNVEV (reference sequence). The CDR3 loop spans 13 amino acids. The CDR3 DNA follows: TGTGCCAGCAGTTTAGGGGGAACGGACGGCTACACCTTC. This encodes CASSLGGTDGYTF.